The entry that follows covers one T cell receptor (beta chain) sequence. These data belong to a study of CD8 T cells in Susac syndrome. An amount of RNA that ranged from roughly 0.5 to 1 ug was reverse transcribed with random hexamers. TCRdb re-called the immunoSEQ multiplex PCR reads through MiXCR, storing one row per CDR3 protein. There are about 130,000 distinct CDR3 sequences in the sample; roughly 96% occur only once, and 0.12% lies in the top ten. The CDR3 has 18 residues. The V gene end was trimmed by 0 bases and the J gene end by 2 bases; junction bases not matched to a gene: 10. Germline CDR1 reads LNHNV; CDR2 reads YYDKDF (reference sequence). From blood CD8+ and CD4+ T cells, TCR beta sequences were generated. While CD8+ and CD4+ T cells were isolated negatively, TEMRA cells were enriched by FACS.

The receptor comes from a human donor in good health. V and J are TRBV15 and TRBJ2-3; 8 bases fit TRBD2. The sequenced material came from CD4+ T cells from PBMCs. This chain's CDR3 is CATSRDGPGGPSTDTQYF. In DNA form, the CDR3 reads TGTGCCACCAGCAGAGATGGACCGGGAGGGCCGTCCACAGATACGCAGTATTTT. The variable domain in full, completed from reference TRBV15 and TRBJ2-3, reads DAMVIQNPRYQVTQFGKPVTLSCSQTLNHNVMYWYQQKSSQAPKLLFHYYDKDFNNEADTPDNFQSRRPNTSFCFLDIRSPGLGDTAMYLCATSRDGPGGPSTDTQYFGPGTRLTVL.